This T cell receptor (beta chain) was identified in a study of Ad26.COV2.S vaccination and SARS-CoV-2 variants. Profiling relied on immunoSEQ multiplex PCR, and the TCRdb table lists in-frame clones only, not all of them. The sample includes about 350,000 clones, about 90% of them seen just once. CDR1 is LGHNT and CDR2 is FRNRAP in the germline V gene. The CDR3 spans 16 residues. The germline V and J ends were trimmed by 6 bases and 1 base, with 16 bases remaining between them. Comments on this clone: No antigen is known for it.

General observations from the study: Greater spike-specific TCR breadth was seen in vaccine recipients than in placebo recipients. Following vaccination, spike-specific CD8+ and CD4+ T cell responses reportedly exhibited substantial breadth. Vaccinees and placebo recipients showed similar non-spike TCR breadth. Using TCR breadth and depth analyses may have led to underestimated total T cell responses.

The TCR was taken from a human donor who had recovered from COVID-19. The sequenced sample was peripheral blood, obtained after recovery from COVID-19. The V and J genes are TRBV12-5 and TRBJ1-3, with D maybe TRBD1 (5 bases). The CDR3 DNA follows: TGTGCTAGTGGGAAAGGGCAACAGGCTTCTGGAAACACCATATATTTT. Encoded protein: CASGKGQQASGNTIYF.